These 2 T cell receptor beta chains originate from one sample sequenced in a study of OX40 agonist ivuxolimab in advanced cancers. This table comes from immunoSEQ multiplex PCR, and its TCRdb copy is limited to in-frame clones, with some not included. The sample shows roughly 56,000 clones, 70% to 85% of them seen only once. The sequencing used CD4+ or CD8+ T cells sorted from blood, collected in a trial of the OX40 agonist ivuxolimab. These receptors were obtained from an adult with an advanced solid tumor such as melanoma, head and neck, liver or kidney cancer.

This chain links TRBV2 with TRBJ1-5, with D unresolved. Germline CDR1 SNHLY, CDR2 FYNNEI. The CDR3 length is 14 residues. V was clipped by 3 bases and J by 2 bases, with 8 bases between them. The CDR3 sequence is CASSEGSRNQPQHF. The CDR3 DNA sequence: TGTGCCAGCAGTGAGGGCAGCCGCAATCAGCCCCAGCATTTT.

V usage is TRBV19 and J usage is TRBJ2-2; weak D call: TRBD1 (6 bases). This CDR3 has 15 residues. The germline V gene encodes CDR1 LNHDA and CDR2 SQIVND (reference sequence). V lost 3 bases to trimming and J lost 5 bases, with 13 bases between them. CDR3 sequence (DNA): TGTGCCAGTAGTATCGACAGGCCGGGAACCGGGGAGCTGTTTTTT. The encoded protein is CASSIDRPGTGELFF.